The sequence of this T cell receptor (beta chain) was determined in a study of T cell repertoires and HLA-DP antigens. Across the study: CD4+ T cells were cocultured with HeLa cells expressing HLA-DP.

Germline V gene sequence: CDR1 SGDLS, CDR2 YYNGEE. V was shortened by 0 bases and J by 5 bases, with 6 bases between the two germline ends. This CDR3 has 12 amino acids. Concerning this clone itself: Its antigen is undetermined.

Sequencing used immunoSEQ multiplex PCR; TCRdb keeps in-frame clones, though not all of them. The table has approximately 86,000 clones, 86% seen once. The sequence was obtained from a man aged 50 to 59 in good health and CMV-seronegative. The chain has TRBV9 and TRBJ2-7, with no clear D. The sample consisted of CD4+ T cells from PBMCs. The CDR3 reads CASSVGGNEQYF. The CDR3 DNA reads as TGTGCCAGCAGCGTAGGAGGAAACGAGCAGTACTTC.